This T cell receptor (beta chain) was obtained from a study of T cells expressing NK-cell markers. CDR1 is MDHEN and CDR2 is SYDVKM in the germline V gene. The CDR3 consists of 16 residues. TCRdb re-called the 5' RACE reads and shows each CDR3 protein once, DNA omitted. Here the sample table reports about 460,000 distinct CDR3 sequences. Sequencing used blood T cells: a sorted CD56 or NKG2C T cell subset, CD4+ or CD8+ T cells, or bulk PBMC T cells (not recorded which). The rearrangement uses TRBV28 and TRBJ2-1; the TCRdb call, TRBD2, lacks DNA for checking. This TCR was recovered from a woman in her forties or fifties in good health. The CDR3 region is CASSTGTTVKYNEQFF.